This entry describes one TCR beta chain. Its antigen is not identified. The source of the sample is a study of graft-versus-host responses after intestinal transplantation. Turning to the study itself: All of the recipients had induction that used anti-thymocyte globulin, then tacrolimus and steroids for about 3 years.

This CDR3 region has 14 residues. The V gene's germline CDR1 is GTSNPN and CDR2 SVGIG (reference sequence). Trimming pared 0 bases from V and 2 bases from J, leaving 8 bases between. Only in-frame clones appear in the TCRdb table, and some are missing; sequencing was by immunoSEQ multiplex PCR. Here the sample spans 95,000 to 130,000 clones, just over 90% being singletons. This TCR derives from a human donor who received an intestinal transplant. The sequencing here drew on unstimulated CD4+ T cells sorted from spleen or lymph node cells, taken before intestinal transplant. The V and J genes are TRBV30 and TRBJ1-3, with unresolved D. Written as DNA, the CDR3 is TGTGCCTGGAGTGTAGGAGGGACTGGAAACACCATATATTTT. It translates to CAWSVGGTGNTIYF. The full variable domain, with the rest looked up from reference TRBV30 and TRBJ1-3, is SQTIHQWPATLVQPVGSPLSLECTVEGTSNPNLYWYRQAAGRGLQLLFYSVGIGQISSEVPQNLSASRPQDRQFILSSKKLLLSDSGFYLCAWSVGGTGNTIYFGEGSWLTVV.